Listed below are T cell receptor beta chains from one sample, sequenced in a study of blood T cell repertoires in COVID-19. TCRdb's table, derived via immunoSEQ multiplex PCR, lists solely in-frame clones and lacks some. The data contain over 300,000 clones, about 83% of them seen just once; the ten biggest clones take up around 1.2%. Sequencing was carried out using peripheral blood. The receptors were gathered from a woman aged 45-65 years with acute or convalescent COVID-19. CDR3s include the opening cysteine and the closing phenylalanine or tryptophan. The D gene is left open where the match is weak. The listing skips clone size in some rows; elsewhere it reads once, few, many or a size class.

cdr3_length j_call v_call clone_size d_call cdr3_aa cdr3_nt
14 TRBJ1-6 TRBV30 once TRBD1 CAWSAGQGGSPLHF TGTGCCTGGAGCGCGGGACAGGGAGGTTCACCCCTCCACTTT
16 TRBJ2-4 TRBV6-2/TRBV6-3 NA TRBD2 CASSWAGGYQKNIQYF TGTGCCAGCAGTTGGGCCGGGGGGTATCAAAAAAACATTCAGTACTTC
13 TRBJ2-7 TRBV6-5 NA NA CASSLTGDYEQYF TGTGCCAGCAGTTTGACAGGAGACTACGAGCAGTACTTC
18 TRBJ2-6 TRBV5-4 few TRBD1 CASSFAGQGAPGANVLTF TGTGCCAGCAGCTTTGCGGGACAGGGGGCGCCTGGGGCCAACGTCCTGACTTTC
14 TRBJ2-1 TRBV7-3 NA TRBD1 CASSADRGGMEQFF TGTGCCAGCAGCGCGGACAGGGGCGGGATGGAGCAGTTCTTC
13 TRBJ2-7 TRBV7-9 many NA CASSRSQGHEQYF TGTGCCAGCAGCCGTTCTCAGGGCCACGAGCAGTACTTC
15 TRBJ2-1 TRBV19 NA NA CASSTRLTRYNEQFF TGTGCCAGTAGTACCCGACTCACACGCTACAATGAGCAGTTCTTC
16 TRBJ2-1 TRBV5-6 NA NA CASSTRGHSSYNEQFF TGTGCCAGCAGCACCCGGGGACATAGCTCCTACAATGAGCAGTTCTTC
14 TRBJ2-1 TRBV7-9 NA NA CASSKGLGYNEQFF TGTGCCAGCAGCAAGGGACTGGGGTACAATGAGCAGTTCTTC
16 TRBJ2-1 TRBV7-9 NA NA CASSFILGQGGNEQFF TGTGCCAGCAGCTTCATTTTGGGACAAGGGGGCAATGAGCAGTTCTTC
13 TRBJ1-2 TRBV6-5 NA NA CASRDTPNYGYTF TGTGCCAGCAGAGACACCCCTAACTATGGCTACACCTTC
15 TRBJ1-1 TRBV18 NA NA CASSPPSRQDTEAFF TGTGCCAGCTCACCTCCATCTCGACAGGACACTGAAGCTTTCTTT
14 TRBJ2-1 TRBV6-6 NA NA CASSPLKGYNEQFF TGTGCCAGCAGCCCCCTCAAGGGGTACAATGAGCAGTTCTTC
15 TRBJ2-5 TRBV6-5 NA NA CASRSWQGRQETQYF TGTGCCAGCAGGTCCTGGCAGGGAAGGCAAGAGACCCAGTACTTC
13 TRBJ2-7 TRBV7-2 NA NA CASSLAVGYEQYF TGTGCCAGCAGCTTAGCGGTCGGGTACGAGCAGTACTTC
14 TRBJ1-4 TRBV9 NA NA CASSVAGSNEKLFF TGTGCCAGCAGCGTAGCGGGGTCCAATGAAAAACTGTTTTTT
14 TRBJ1-2 TRBV2 NA NA CASSESGRGYGYTF TGTGCCAGCAGTGAATCCGGCAGGGGCTATGGCTACACCTTC
15 TRBJ1-4 TRBV5-8 NA NA CASSSGGATNEKLFF TGTGCCAGCAGCTCGGGGGGGGCAACTAATGAAAAACTGTTTTTT
14 TRBJ2-5 TRBV5-1 NA NA CASSSDRSEGTQYF TGCGCCAGCAGCTCGGACAGATCAGAGGGGACCCAGTACTTC
14 TRBJ2-1 TRBV4-2 NA TRBD1 CASSQGGQGFEQFF TGTGCCAGCAGCCAAGGGGGACAGGGTTTCGAGCAGTTCTTC
15 TRBJ2-1 TRBV30 NA TRBD2 CAWSVGLAGYNEQFF TGTGCCTGGAGTGTAGGACTAGCGGGATACAATGAGCAGTTCTTC